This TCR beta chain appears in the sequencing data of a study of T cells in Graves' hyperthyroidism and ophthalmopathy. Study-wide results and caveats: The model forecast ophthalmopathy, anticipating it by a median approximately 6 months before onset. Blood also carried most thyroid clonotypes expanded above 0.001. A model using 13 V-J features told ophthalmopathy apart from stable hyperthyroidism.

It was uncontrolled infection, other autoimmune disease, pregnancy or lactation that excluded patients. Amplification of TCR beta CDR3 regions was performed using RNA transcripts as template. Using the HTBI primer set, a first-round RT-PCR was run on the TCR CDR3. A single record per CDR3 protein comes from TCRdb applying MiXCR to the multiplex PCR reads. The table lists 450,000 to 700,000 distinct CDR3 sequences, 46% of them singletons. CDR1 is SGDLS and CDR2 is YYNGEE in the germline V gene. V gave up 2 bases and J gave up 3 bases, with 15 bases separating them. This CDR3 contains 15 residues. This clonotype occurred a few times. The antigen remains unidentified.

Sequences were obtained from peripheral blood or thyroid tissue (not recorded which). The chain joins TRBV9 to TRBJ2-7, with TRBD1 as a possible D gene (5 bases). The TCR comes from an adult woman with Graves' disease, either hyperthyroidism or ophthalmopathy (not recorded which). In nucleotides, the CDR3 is TGTGCCAGCAGCGTTGGGGCCACCGGGCTCTACGAGCAGTACTTC. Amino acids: CASSVGATGLYEQYF.